One and the same sample provided the 5 T cell receptor beta chains below, sequenced in a study of OX40 agonist ivuxolimab in advanced cancers. Repertoires were generated with immunoSEQ multiplex PCR, while TCRdb's copy carries only in-frame clones and drops some. Of fewer than 75,000 clones in the sample, around 88% were seen once. Sequenced here: CD4+ or CD8+ T cells sorted from blood, sampled in a trial of the OX40 agonist ivuxolimab. These receptors all come from an adult with an advanced solid tumor such as melanoma, head and neck, liver or kidney cancer.

The chain joins TRBV5-4 to TRBJ2-5, with TRBD2 identical over 15 bases. The J call may be in error: the DNA end matches TRBJ2-7 better. CDR3 size: 15 residues. Germline V lookup: CDR1 SGHNT, CDR2 YYREEE (reference sequence). CDR3 amino acids: CASSWGLAGGGEQYF. The CDR3 DNA follows: TGTGCCAGCAGCTGGGGACTAGCGGGAGGTGGCGAGCAGTACTTC.

The V call is TRBV4-1, the J call TRBJ2-3; D not certain. The CDR3 consists of 12 residues. Germline V CDR1 and CDR2: MGHRA, YSYEKL. V lost 5 bases and J lost 10, with 13 bases in between. The CDR3 sequence is CASSISSGAQYF. CDR3 nucleotides: TGCGCCAGCAGCATCTCCTCAGGCGCGCAGTATTTT.

The J gene is TRBJ2-1, the V gene TRBV11-3; no clear D gene. V dropped 6 bases and J dropped 4 bases, with 16 bases sitting between them. The CDR3 spans 15 residues. Germline CDR1 SGHNT, CDR2 YENEEA. The CDR3 DNA sequence: TGTGCCAGCAGTACGCTGACAATCCCATACAATGAGCAGTTCTTC. Translating gives CASSTLTIPYNEQFF.

V is TRBV4-1 and J is TRBJ2-3; 14 nucleotides agree with TRBD2. Germline assignment: CDR1 MGHRA and CDR2 YSYEKL. Trimming at V came to 4 bases and at J to 6 bases, leaving 9 bases not matched to a gene. This CDR3 is built from 17 residues. CDR3 DNA: TGCGCCAGCAGCCGCCGCGGGACTAGCGGGAGTTCTGATACGCAGTATTTT. Amino acid sequence: CASSRRGTSGSSDTQYF.

This clone was counted once. The chain's CDR3 is CASSLTGSGNTIYF. DNA of the CDR3: TGTGCCAGCAGCTTGACAGGGTCTGGAAACACCATATATTTT. The rearrangement joins TRBV7-8 to TRBJ1-3; 7 bases map to TRBD1. The CDR3 sequence is 14 residues long. The V gene's germline CDR1 is SGHVS and CDR2 FQNEAQ. With V trimmed by 3 bases and J by 1 base, 0 bases remained unmatched.